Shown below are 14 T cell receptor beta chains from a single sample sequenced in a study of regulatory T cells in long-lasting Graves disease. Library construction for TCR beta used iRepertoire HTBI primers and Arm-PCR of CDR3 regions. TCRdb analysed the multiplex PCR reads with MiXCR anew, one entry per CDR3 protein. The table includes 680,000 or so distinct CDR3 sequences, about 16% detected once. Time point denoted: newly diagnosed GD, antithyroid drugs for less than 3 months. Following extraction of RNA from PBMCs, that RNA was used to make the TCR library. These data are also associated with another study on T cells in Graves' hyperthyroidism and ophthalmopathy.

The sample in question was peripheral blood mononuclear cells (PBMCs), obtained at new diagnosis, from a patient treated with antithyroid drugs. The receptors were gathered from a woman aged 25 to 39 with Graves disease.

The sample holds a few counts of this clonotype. The CDR3 coding sequence is TGTGCCAGCAGTTACTCGAGGGACAGGGGATTCGAGGCCTACAATGAGCAGTTCTTC. Amino acids: CASSYSRDRGFEAYNEQFF. This rearrangement joins TRBV6-2 or TRBV6-3 to TRBJ2-1, with 10 nucleotides matching TRBD1. The junction had 10 bases not matched to a gene; V was cut back by 0 bases and J by 2 bases. CDR3 size: 19 residues. Germline values: CDR1 MNHEY, CDR2 SVGEGT.

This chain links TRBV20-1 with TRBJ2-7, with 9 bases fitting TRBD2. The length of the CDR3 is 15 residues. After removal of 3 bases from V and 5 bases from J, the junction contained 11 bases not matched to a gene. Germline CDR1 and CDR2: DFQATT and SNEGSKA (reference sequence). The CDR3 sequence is CSASGAGGAGDEQYF. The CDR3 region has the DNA TGCAGTGCTAGTGGAGCGGGAGGTGCCGGAGACGAGCAGTACTTC.

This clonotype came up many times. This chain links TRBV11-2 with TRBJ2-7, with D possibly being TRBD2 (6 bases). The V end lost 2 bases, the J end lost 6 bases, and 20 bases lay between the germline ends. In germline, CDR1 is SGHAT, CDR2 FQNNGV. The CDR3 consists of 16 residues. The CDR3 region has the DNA TGTGCCAGCAGCTTAACGGGAGCCTATCGCTTCGGCGAGCAGTACTTC. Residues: CASSLTGAYRFGEQYF.

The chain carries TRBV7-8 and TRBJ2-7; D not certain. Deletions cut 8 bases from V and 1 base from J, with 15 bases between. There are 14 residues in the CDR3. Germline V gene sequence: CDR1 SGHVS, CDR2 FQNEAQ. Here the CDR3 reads CASRVGLSSYEQYF. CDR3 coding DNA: TGTGCCAGCCGGGTAGGGCTCTCGTCCTACGAGCAGTACTTC.

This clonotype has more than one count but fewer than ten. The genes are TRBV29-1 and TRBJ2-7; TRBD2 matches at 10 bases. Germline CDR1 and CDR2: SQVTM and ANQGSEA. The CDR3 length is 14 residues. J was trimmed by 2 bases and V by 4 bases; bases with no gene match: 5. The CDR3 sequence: CSVGRTSGTYEQYF. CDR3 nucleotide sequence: TGCAGCGTTGGTCGGACTAGCGGAACCTACGAGCAGTACTTC.

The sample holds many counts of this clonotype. The CDR3 loop is CASSPRGSFNTDTQYF. As DNA, the CDR3 is TGTGCCAGCAGCCCGAGGGGGAGCTTCAACACAGATACGCAGTATTTT. This chain uses TRBV28 with TRBJ2-3; the D gene is possibly TRBD1 (6 bases). V was cut by 6 bases and J by 2 bases, with 18 bases left in between. CDR3 size: 16 residues. Germline CDR1 is MDHEN and CDR2 is SYDVKM.

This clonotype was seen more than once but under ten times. This CDR3 reads CASSTMTQGSGANVLTF. The CDR3 DNA follows: TGCGCCAGCAGCACGATGACGCAGGGCTCTGGGGCCAACGTCCTGACTTTC. The V gene is TRBV5-1, the J gene TRBJ2-6, with a possible D match to TRBD1 (5 bases). The V and J ends lost 4 bases and 0 bases respectively, with 14 bases between them. CDR3 length: 17 amino acids. The germline gives CDR1 SGHRS, CDR2 YFSETQ. Looking up the rest from reference TRBV5-1 and TRBJ2-6 gives the full variable domain: KAGVTQTPRYLIKTRGQQVTLSCSPISGHRSVSWYQQTPGQGLQFLFEYFSETQRNKGNFPGRFSGRQFSNSRSEMNVSTLELGDSALYLCASSTMTQGSGANVLTFGAGSRLTVL.

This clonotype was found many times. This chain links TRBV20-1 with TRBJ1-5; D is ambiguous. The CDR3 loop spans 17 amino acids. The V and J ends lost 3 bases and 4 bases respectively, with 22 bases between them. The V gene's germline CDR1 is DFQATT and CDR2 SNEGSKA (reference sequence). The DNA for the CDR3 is TGCAGTGCTAGTCCTAGTCGGGCAGGCCAAATAAATCAGCCCCAGCATTTT. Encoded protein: CSASPSRAGQINQPQHF.

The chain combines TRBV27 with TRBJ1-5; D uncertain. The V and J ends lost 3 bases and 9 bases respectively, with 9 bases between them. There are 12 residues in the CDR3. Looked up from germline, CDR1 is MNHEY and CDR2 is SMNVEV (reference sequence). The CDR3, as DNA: TGTGCCAGCAGTTTTAGTGGATTGCCCCAGCATTTT. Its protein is CASSFSGLPQHF.

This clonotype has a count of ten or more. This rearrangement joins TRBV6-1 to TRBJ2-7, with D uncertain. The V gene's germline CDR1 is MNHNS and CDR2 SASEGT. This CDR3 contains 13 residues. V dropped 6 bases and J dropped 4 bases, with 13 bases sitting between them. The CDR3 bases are TGTGCCAGCAGAACCGGAGTAGGGTACGAGCAGTACTTC. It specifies CASRTGVGYEQYF.

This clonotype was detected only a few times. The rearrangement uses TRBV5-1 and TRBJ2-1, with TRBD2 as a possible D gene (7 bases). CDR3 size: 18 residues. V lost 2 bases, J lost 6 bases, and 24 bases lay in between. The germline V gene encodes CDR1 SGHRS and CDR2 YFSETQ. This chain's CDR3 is CASSLGFTGGAWINEQFF. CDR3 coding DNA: TGCGCCAGCAGCTTAGGTTTTACGGGGGGCGCATGGATCAATGAGCAGTTCTTC.

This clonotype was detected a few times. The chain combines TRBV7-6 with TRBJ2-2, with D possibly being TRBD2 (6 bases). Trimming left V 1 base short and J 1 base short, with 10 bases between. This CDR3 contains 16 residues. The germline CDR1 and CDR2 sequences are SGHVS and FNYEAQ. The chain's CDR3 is CASSLGPGVNTGELFF. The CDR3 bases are TGTGCCAGCAGCTTAGGCCCGGGGGTGAACACCGGGGAGCTGTTTTTT.

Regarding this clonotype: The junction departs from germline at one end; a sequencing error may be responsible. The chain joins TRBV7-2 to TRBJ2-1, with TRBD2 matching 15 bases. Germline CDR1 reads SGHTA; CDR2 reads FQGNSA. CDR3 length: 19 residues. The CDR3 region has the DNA TGTGCCAGCGGCTTAGGACTAGCGGGAGGGCCCCTCTCCTACAGTGAGCAGTTCTTC. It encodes CASGLGLAGGPLSYSEQFF.

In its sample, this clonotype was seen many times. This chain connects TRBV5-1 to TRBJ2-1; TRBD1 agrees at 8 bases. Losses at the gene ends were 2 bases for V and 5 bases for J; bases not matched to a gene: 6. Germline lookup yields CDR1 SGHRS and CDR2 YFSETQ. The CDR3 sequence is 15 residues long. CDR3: CASSLRQGYDNEQFF. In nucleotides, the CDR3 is TGCGCCAGCAGCTTAAGACAGGGGTATGACAATGAGCAGTTCTTC.